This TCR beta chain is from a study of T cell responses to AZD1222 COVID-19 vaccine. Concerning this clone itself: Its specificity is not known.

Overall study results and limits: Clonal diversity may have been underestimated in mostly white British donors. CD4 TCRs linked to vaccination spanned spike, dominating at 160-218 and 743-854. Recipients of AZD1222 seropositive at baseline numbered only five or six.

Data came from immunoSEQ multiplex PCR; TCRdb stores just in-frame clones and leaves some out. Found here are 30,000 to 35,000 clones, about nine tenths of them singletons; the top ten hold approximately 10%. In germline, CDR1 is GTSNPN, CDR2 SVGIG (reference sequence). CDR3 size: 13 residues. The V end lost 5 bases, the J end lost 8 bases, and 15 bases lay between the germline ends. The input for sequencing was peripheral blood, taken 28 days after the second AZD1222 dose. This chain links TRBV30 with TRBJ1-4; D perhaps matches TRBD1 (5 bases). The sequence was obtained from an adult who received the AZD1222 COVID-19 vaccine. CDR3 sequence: CAWARQGGEKLFF. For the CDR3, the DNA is TGTGCCTGGGCGCGGCAGGGAGGAGAAAAACTGTTTTTT.